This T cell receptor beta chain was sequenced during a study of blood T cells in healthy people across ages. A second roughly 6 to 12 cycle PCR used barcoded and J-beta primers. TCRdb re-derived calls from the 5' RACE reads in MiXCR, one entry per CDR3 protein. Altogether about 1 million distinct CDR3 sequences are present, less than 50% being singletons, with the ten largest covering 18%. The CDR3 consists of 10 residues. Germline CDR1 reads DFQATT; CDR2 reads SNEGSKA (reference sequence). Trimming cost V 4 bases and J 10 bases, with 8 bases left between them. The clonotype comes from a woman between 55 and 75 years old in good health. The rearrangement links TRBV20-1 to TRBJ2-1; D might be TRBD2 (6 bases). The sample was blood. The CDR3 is CSANSGEQFF. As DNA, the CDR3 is TGCAGTGCTAATAGCGGCGAGCAGTTCTTC.